This TCR beta chain was sequenced during a study of blood T cell repertoires in COVID-19. Study as a whole: The samples span acute and convalescent COVID-19 from the United States, Italy and Spain. The cDNA or gDNA used as material had been derived from T cells, B-cell-depleted T cells, or PBMCs.

Authors' analysis steps: Quantification of nucleated cells was approximated via reference gene primer amplification. The protocol was immunoSEQ multiplex PCR, while the TCRdb copy is restricted to in-frame clones and leaves out a portion. That table supplies the V and J calls and clone size; D and trimming were determined from the DNA. Among about 74,000 clones listed, around 82% were seen once. Per germline, CDR1 SNHLY and CDR2 FYNNEI. This CDR3 comprises 17 residues. V shed 4 bases and J shed 3 bases, with 16 bases lying between them. Sequences were obtained from peripheral blood. The source is a human donor in a cohort sampled during active COVID-19. The chain links TRBV2 to TRBJ1-6; D possibly corresponds to TRBD1 (5 bases). CDR3 nucleotides: TGTGCCAGCAGTGTATTGGCAGGGTCTCTCTATAATTCACCCCTCCACTTT. Protein product: CASSVLAGSLYNSPLHF.